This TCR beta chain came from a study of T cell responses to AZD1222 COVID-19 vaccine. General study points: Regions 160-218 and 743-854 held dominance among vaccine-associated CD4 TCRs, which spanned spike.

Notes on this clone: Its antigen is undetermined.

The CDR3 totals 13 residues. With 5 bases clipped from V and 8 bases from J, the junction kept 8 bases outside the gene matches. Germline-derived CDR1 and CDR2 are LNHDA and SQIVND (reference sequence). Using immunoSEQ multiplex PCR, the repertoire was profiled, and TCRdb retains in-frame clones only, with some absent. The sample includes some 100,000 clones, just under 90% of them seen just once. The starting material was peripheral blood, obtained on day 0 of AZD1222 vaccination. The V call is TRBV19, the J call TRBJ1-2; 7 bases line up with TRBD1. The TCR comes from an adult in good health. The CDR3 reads CASSFGQDGGYTF. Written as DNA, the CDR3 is TGTGCCAGTAGTTTCGGACAGGATGGAGGCTACACCTTC.